The 5 T cell receptor beta chains below all came from one sample that was sequenced in a study of blood T cell repertoires in COVID-19. TCRdb's copy holds only in-frame clones and misses some; the assay was immunoSEQ multiplex PCR. The sample contains approximately 500,000 clones, 75% to 90% of which appear only once. Sequencing was done on a sample of peripheral blood. Receptors originate from a man between 18 and 35 years old with COVID-19, enrolled during active disease.

V and J are TRBV7-6 and TRBJ2-3, with 8 nucleotides matching TRBD1. The V gene's germline CDR1 is SGHVS and CDR2 FNYEAQ. CDR3 size: 15 residues. J gave up 3 bases and V 3 bases, and 5 bases lay outside the gene matches. This CDR3 reads CASSLATGATDTQYF. Here the CDR3 DNA reads TGTGCCAGCAGCTTGGCGACAGGGGCTACAGATACGCAGTATTTT.

The chain carries TRBV30 and TRBJ2-7; 7 bases line up with TRBD1. V lost 5 bases, J lost 4 bases, and 8 bases stayed unmatched. Germline values: CDR1 GTSNPN, CDR2 SVGIG (reference sequence). The CDR3 runs to 13 residues. CDR3 protein: CAWDRAPLYEQYF. CDR3 coding DNA: TGTGCCTGGGACAGGGCCCCTCTATACGAGCAGTACTTC.

This clone was seen a single time. This CDR3 reads CASSPAGEAYEQYF. For the CDR3, the DNA is TGTGCCAGCAGCCCCGCGGGGGAGGCCTACGAGCAGTACTTC. This chain uses TRBV6-6 with TRBJ2-7; 7 bases are shared with TRBD2. Germline lookup yields CDR1 MNHNY and CDR2 SVGAGI (reference sequence). The CDR3 is 14 amino acids. V lost 6 bases and J lost 2; bases outside the gene matches: 7.

The chain is built from TRBV11-1 and TRBJ2-2; a weak D match, TRBD1 (6 bases). Germline V gene lookup returns CDR1 SGHAT and CDR2 FQDESV (reference sequence). The CDR3 extends over 14 amino acids. V was cut by 0 bases and J by 7 bases, with 9 bases left in between. CDR3 bases: TGTGCCAGCAGCTTAGCCAGGGGCGGCGGGGAGCTGTTTTTT. Amino acid sequence: CASSLARGGGELFF.

In DNA, the CDR3 is TGTGCCAGCAGCTTATTGTACGTCCCAGGGGGTTCCTACAATGAGCAGTTCTTC. Its protein product is CASSLLYVPGGSYNEQFF. The gene calls are TRBV7-6 and TRBJ2-1; 7 nucleotides align to TRBD1. Germline CDR1 SGHVS, CDR2 FNYEAQ. The CDR3 has 18 amino acids. Losses at the gene ends were 2 bases for V and 1 base for J; bases not matched to a gene: 11.